This is a list of T cell receptor beta chains from one sample in a study of identical twins. Each CDR3 protein is one row after TCRdb ran MiXCR on the 5' RACE reads. The sample contains around 650,000 distinct CDR3 sequences, around 7.4% of which appear only once. In addition, the sample was reused for a study of yellow fever vaccine responses in identical twins.

Specimen: PBMCs. The receptors derive from a young woman in good health. The CDR3 runs from the conserved cysteine through the conserved F or W. D genes are given only for firm matches. Size values are once, few and many counts, or a class for expanded clones, and some rows have none.

j_call d_call v_call clone_size cdr3_aa cdr3_nt
TRBJ1-4 TRBD1 TRBV9 few CASSFADRGKEKLFF TGTGCCAGCAGCTTCGCCGACAGGGGGAAAGAAAAACTGTTTTTT
TRBJ2-1 . TRBV7-9 . CASSSVDRGYNEQFF TGTGCCAGCAGTTCCGTAGACAGAGGTTACAATGAGCAGTTCTTC
TRBJ2-1 . TRBV6-2/TRBV6-3 . CASSYRPTSPGNEQFF TGTGCCAGCAGTTACCGCCCGACTAGTCCGGGGAATGAGCAGTTCTTC
TRBJ2-5 . TRBV7-8 . CTSSLGKSLWETQYF TGTACCAGCAGCTTAGGGAAGTCCCTGTGGGAGACCCAGTACTTC
TRBJ1-1 TRBD1 TRBV7-9 . CASSPGTVEAFF TGTGCCAGCAGCCCCGGGACAGTTGAAGCTTTCTTT
TRBJ2-6 TRBD2 TRBV7-6 . CASSFRTSGRTSGANVLTF TGTGCCAGCAGCTTCCGGACTAGCGGGAGGACCTCTGGGGCCAACGTCCTGACTTTC
TRBJ2-1 . TRBV7-3 many CASSLKSGGGLSSYNEQFF TGTGCCAGCAGCTTAAAAAGTGGGGGTGGGCTTAGCTCCTACAATGAGCAGTTCTTC
TRBJ2-4 . TRBV15 many CATSRGPIAKNIQYF TGTGCCACCAGCAGAGGTCCGATAGCCAAAAACATTCAGTACTTC
TRBJ2-2 . TRBV7-9 few CASSFWASAGELFF TGTGCCAGCAGCTTCTGGGCTTCCGCCGGGGAGCTGTTTTTT
TRBJ1-5 . TRBV4-2 few CASSQDERGDQPQHF TGTGCCAGCAGCCAAGATGAACGGGGTGATCAGCCCCAGCATTTT
TRBJ2-1 TRBD1 TRBV5-1 . CASRKGQGSYNEQFF TGCGCCAGCAGAAAGGGACAGGGGTCCTACAATGAGCAGTTCTTC
TRBJ2-4 TRBD2 TRBV2 . CASSLDTSGIEVGDIQYF TGTGCCAGCAGCCTCGACACTAGCGGGATCGAGGTTGGGGACATTCAGTACTTC
TRBJ2-7 . TRBV5-8 few CASSAGLQPSYEQYF TGTGCCAGCAGCGCGGGACTTCAACCCTCCTACGAGCAGTACTTC
TRBJ1-5 . TRBV28 many CASSFVQRYSNQPQHF TGTGCCAGCAGTTTCGTCCAGCGATATAGCAATCAGCCCCAGCATTTT
TRBJ1-2 . TRBV12-5 . CASGLVHHREDYGYTF TGTGCTAGTGGTTTGGTACATCACAGGGAGGACTATGGCTACACCTTC
TRBJ1-5 . TRBV20-1 . CSARDSDTLSNQPQHF TGCAGTGCTAGAGACTCGGACACCCTTAGCAATCAGCCCCAGCATTTT
TRBJ1-1 . TRBV6-5 . CASSYGLGGWAFF TGTGCCAGCAGTTATGGTCTAGGGGGTTGGGCTTTCTTT
TRBJ1-4 TRBD1 TRBV7-6 few CASSLGQGGREKLFF TGTGCCAGCAGCCTTGGACAGGGTGGGCGTGAAAAACTGTTTTTT
TRBJ2-1 . TRBV28 . CASSPRGKRGDEQFF TGTGCCAGCAGTCCTAGGGGAAAAAGGGGGGATGAGCAGTTCTTC
TRBJ1-1 . TRBV7-2 . CASSLMFGGTEAFF TGTGCCAGCAGCTTAATGTTTGGGGGCACTGAAGCTTTCTTT
TRBJ2-2 TRBD1 TRBV10-3 few CAIRSGQVNTGELFF TGTGCCATCAGGTCGGGACAGGTTAACACCGGGGAGCTGTTTTTT
TRBJ1-3 . TRBV18 few CASSPAQSSGNTIYF TGTGCCAGCTCACCAGCTCAAAGCTCTGGAAACACCATATATTTT
TRBJ2-7 . TRBV12-5 few CASGPTRQGAYEQYF TGTGCTAGTGGCCCAACACGGCAGGGCGCCTACGAGCAGTACTTC
TRBJ2-7 TRBD1 TRBV7-2 many CASSSDRGGYEQYF TGTGCCAGCAGCTCGGACAGGGGAGGTTACGAGCAGTACTTC
TRBJ1-1 . TRBV7-9 . CASSGGAVNTEAFF TGTGCCAGCAGCGGGGGAGCAGTGAACACTGAAGCTTTCTTT
TRBJ1-6 . TRBV5-1 . CASSFQGDNNSPLHF TGCGCCAGCAGCTTTCAGGGTGACAATAATTCACCCCTCCACTTT